Reported below is one T cell receptor beta chain. Its antigen remains unidentified. This sample stems from a study of cytotoxic CD8 clonotypes in ibrutinib-treated CLL. Study-wide background: Enrolment comprised around 11 relapsed/refractory and some 15 treatment-naive patients; about 18 were IGHV unmutated. Once treatment had gone on for a median of around eleven months, range 6 to 36, response samples were drawn. Among the samples, the mean was roughly 260,000 productive templates and roughly 94,000 productive rearrangements.

Study-wide points: Sustained-remission patients were sampled at different times than progressing patients were.

Per germline, CDR1 MNHEY and CDR2 SVGAGI. The CDR3 length is 15 residues. V dropped 5 bases and J dropped 4 bases, with 18 bases sitting between them. Produced via immunoSEQ multiplex PCR; TCRdb's table is partial and in-frame only. The table shows roughly 220,000 clones, with 60% to 80% occurring only once. The sequence came from a human donor with chronic lymphocytic leukemia. The sequences come from PBMCs, collected after 12 months of ibrutinib treatment. The rearrangement links TRBV6-5 to TRBJ2-7; maybe TRBD2 (6 bases). DNA for the CDR3: TGTGCCAGCAGTCCCTCGCTAGCGCTATCTTACGAGCAGTACTTC. Amino acids: CASSPSLALSYEQYF.